Each of the 25 T cell receptor beta chains below was sequenced from the same sample in a study of beta chain features in type 1 diabetes. Study-wide results and caveats: Type 1 diabetes patients had TCRB CDR3s that were shorter (moderately but significantly so) in all four CD4+ subsets.

The antigens of these receptors remain unknown. The entirety of the isolated RNA underwent reverse transcription, so expressed TCRB transcripts were sequenced. This table comes from immunoSEQ multiplex PCR, and its TCRdb copy is limited to in-frame clones, with some not included. This table has roughly 160,000 clones, around 7.8% appearing once. Sequenced material: central memory CD4+ T cells from blood. The receptors here all came from a woman in her 40s with type 1 diabetes.

J is TRBJ2-1 and V is TRBV29-1; D possibly corresponds to TRBD1 (6 bases). V was trimmed by 4 bases and J by 6 bases, leaving 10 bases between them. The CDR3 is 12 amino acids. The germline CDR1 and CDR2 sequences are SQVTM and ANQGSEA. CDR3 bases: TGCAGCGTTGTCAGGGGCCTCAATGAGCAGTTCTTC. Protein sequence: CSVVRGLNEQFF.

This clone was counted only a few times. The chain is built from TRBV7-2 and TRBJ2-7, with 7 positions matching TRBD1. Germline CDR1 reads SGHTA; CDR2 reads FQGNSA. This CDR3 is 15 amino acids long. Losses at the gene ends were 5 bases for V and 4 bases for J; bases not matched to a gene: 11. CDR3 coding DNA: TGTGCCAGCAGCCCTCCGGGACAGTCCTCTTACGAGCAGTACTTC. Its translation is CASSPPGQSSYEQYF.

A few counts support this clone. V and J are TRBV19 and TRBJ1-2, with 8 bases lining up with TRBD1. Germline V gene data show CDR1 as LNHDA and CDR2 as SQIVND (reference sequence). CDR3 length: 14 residues. V lost 5 bases, J lost 5 bases, and 7 bases stayed unmatched. CDR3 nucleotide sequence: TGTGCCAGTAGTGCTGACAGGGGTTCGTATGGCTACACCTTC. Its protein product is CASSADRGSYGYTF.

This clone was seen a handful of times. The chain uses TRBV10-3 and TRBJ1-2; TRBD1 agrees at 8 bases. The CDR3 loop spans 12 amino acids. V lost 10 bases, J lost 4 bases, and 5 bases stayed unmatched. Germline loops: CDR1 ENHRY, CDR2 SYGVKD. CDR3 in DNA: TGTGCCAGCCGACAGGGGACCTATGGCTACACCTTC. This translates into CASRQGTYGYTF.

This clone appeared a few times. The chain has TRBV5-1 and TRBJ1-1, with a possible D match to TRBD1 (5 bases). The germline V and J ends were trimmed by 2 bases and 1 base, with 6 bases remaining between them. Germline lookup yields CDR1 SGHRS and CDR2 YFSETQ. The CDR3 is made up of 13 amino acids. CDR3 coding DNA: TGCGCCAGCAGCTTTCAGGGGAACACTGAAGCTTTCTTT. It yields the protein CASSFQGNTEAFF.

The chain employs TRBV4-2 and TRBJ1-1; 7 nucleotides agree with TRBD1. The J segment lost 7 bases and the V segment lost 6 bases, leaving 11 bases of the junction unmatched. The CDR3 sequence is 14 residues long. Germline loops: CDR1 LGHNA, CDR2 YNFKEQ. CDR3 bases: TGTGCCAGCAGGTCCGACAGGGACGGAGTTGAAGCTTTCTTT. The encoded protein is CASRSDRDGVEAFF.

The V and J genes are TRBV29-1 and TRBJ1-4, with no clear D. This CDR3 has 13 amino acids. Trimming cost V 5 bases and J 2 bases, with 9 bases left between them. Looked up from germline, CDR1 is SQVTM and CDR2 is ANQGSEA. The CDR3 bases are TGCAGCGTTAAAATGAGGACTAATGAAAAACTGTTTTTT. Amino acid sequence: CSVKMRTNEKLFF.

There are a few counts of this clone. This rearrangement joins TRBV10-3 to TRBJ2-2, with 7 nucleotides matching TRBD1. Germline CDR1 and CDR2: ENHRY and SYGVKD. CDR3 length: 15 amino acids. The ends lost 7 bases at V and 5 bases at J; junction bases unmatched: 10. The CDR3 DNA reads as TGTGCCATCACGGAAACAGGGGTGGGAACCGGGGAGCTGTTTTTT. Its translation: CAITETGVGTGELFF.

This clone was seen a few times. The chain carries TRBV28 and TRBJ1-5; the D is unclear. CDR1 and CDR2 from the germline V gene are MDHEN and SYDVKM. The CDR3 contains 11 residues. Trimming pared 5 bases from V and 9 bases from J, leaving 8 bases between. CDR3 sequence reads: CASSLSPPQHF. Written as DNA, the CDR3 is TGTGCCAGCAGTCTAAGTCCGCCCCAGCATTTT.

This clone was seen ten or more times. This rearrangement joins TRBV6-5 to TRBJ2-7, with TRBD1 identical over 9 bases. V trimming: 6 bases; J trimming: 5 bases; junction bases outside the gene matches: 8. Germline lookup yields CDR1 MNHEY and CDR2 SVGAGI. The CDR3 spans 14 residues. The CDR3 DNA is TGTGCCAGCAGCGCCGGGACAGGGTCGCACGAGCAGTACTTC. It is translated as CASSAGTGSHEQYF.

This clone was seen a handful of times. The rearrangement links TRBV27 to TRBJ2-7; 7 nucleotides line up with TRBD1. Losses at the gene ends were 2 bases for V and 6 bases for J; bases not matched to a gene: 10. This CDR3 contains 15 residues. The V gene's germline CDR1 is MNHEY and CDR2 SMNVEV (reference sequence). The CDR3 nucleotides read TGTGCCAGCAGTTTAAAGTACAGGGGATTGGGCGAGCAGTACTTC. Its protein product is CASSLKYRGLGEQYF.

A few counts support this clone. This chain joins TRBV28 and TRBJ1-1, with D hard to call. Germline V CDR1 and CDR2: MDHEN, SYDVKM. V lost 6 bases, J lost 1 base, and 9 bases lay in between. This CDR3 is built from 13 residues. In DNA, the CDR3 is TGTGCCAGCAGCGTTAGCGGGAACACTGAAGCTTTCTTT. It specifies CASSVSGNTEAFF.

This clone was detected only a few times. V is TRBV5-1 and J is TRBJ2-1; D might be TRBD1 (6 bases). The germline V gene has CDR1 SGHRS and CDR2 YFSETQ. The CDR3 totals 14 residues. V lost 0 bases, J lost 7 bases, and 11 bases lay in between. The CDR3 here is CASSLGQVANEQFF. CDR3 DNA sequence: TGCGCCAGCAGCTTGGGACAGGTTGCAAATGAGCAGTTCTTC.

This clone was picked up a small number of times. The chain couples TRBV5-1 to TRBJ1-2; 9 bases agree with TRBD1. CDR3 size: 14 residues. Trimming took 2 bases from V and 7 from J; bases not matched to a gene: 6. Germline V lookup: CDR1 SGHRS, CDR2 YFSETQ. The CDR3 DNA sequence: TGCGCCAGCAGCTTATGGACAGGGGAAGGTGGCTACACCTTC. It translates to CASSLWTGEGGYTF. Looking up the rest from reference TRBV5-1 and TRBJ1-2 gives the full variable domain: KAGVTQTPRYLIKTRGQQVTLSCSPISGHRSVSWYQQTPGQGLQFLFEYFSETQRNKGNFPGRFSGRQFSNSRSEMNVSTLELGDSALYLCASSLWTGEGGYTFGSGTRLTVV.

This clone was observed a few times. The rearrangement links TRBV2 to TRBJ2-7, with 8 bases matching TRBD1. Per germline, CDR1 SNHLY and CDR2 FYNNEI. This CDR3 is 13 amino acids long. V gave up 6 bases and J gave up 5 bases; unmatched junction bases: 6. Here the CDR3 reads CASSGQGLDEQYF. The CDR3 DNA reads TGTGCCAGCAGCGGACAGGGTTTAGACGAGCAGTACTTC.

This clone was counted between two and nine times. The chain uses TRBV7-2 and TRBJ1-4; D possibly corresponds to TRBD1 (5 bases). CDR1 is SGHTA, CDR2 FQGNSA, per germline. This CDR3 spans 15 amino acids. The V end lost 2 bases, the J end lost 10 bases, and 17 bases lay between the germline ends. CDR3 sequence: CASSLRRWRGRKLFF. The CDR3 DNA follows: TGTGCCAGCAGCTTAAGGCGGTGGCGGGGGAGAAAACTGTTTTTT. Looking up the rest from reference TRBV7-2 and TRBJ1-4 gives the full variable domain: GAGVSQSPSNKVTEKGKDVELRCDPISGHTALYWYRQSLGQGLEFLIYFQGNSAPDKSGLPSDRFSAERTGGSVSTLTIQRTQQEDSAVYLCASSLRRWRGRKLFFGSGTQLSVL.

This chain joins TRBV5-1 and TRBJ1-1, with D perhaps matching TRBD1 (5 bases). Germline V gives CDR1 SGHRS, CDR2 YFSETQ. V was pared by 4 bases and J by 2 bases, with 18 bases between. This CDR3 is built from 16 residues. In DNA, the CDR3 is TGCGCCAGCAGCCCGGAGGGACTTCCAGAAAACACTGAAGCTTTCTTT. This encodes CASSPEGLPENTEAFF.

The chain recombines TRBV9 with TRBJ1-5, with a possible D match to TRBD1 (5 bases). With 5 bases removed from V and 8 bases from J, the gap between germline ends came to 14 bases. The germline CDR1 and CDR2 sequences are SGDLS and YYNGEE. The CDR3 spans 13 residues. Here the CDR3 DNA reads TGTGCCAGCAGTCCCAGGGCGGTGGAGCCCCAGCATTTT. Translating gives CASSPRAVEPQHF.

This clone has more than one count but fewer than ten. The V call is TRBV28, the J call TRBJ2-7, with D perhaps matching TRBD1 (5 bases). Per germline, CDR1 MDHEN and CDR2 SYDVKM. This CDR3 is 12 amino acids long. V was clipped by 4 bases and J by 3 bases, with 7 bases between them. The CDR3 DNA reads as TGTGCCAGCAGTTCTACAGGCTACGAGCAGTACTTC. It specifies CASSSTGYEQYF.

This clone appeared a few times. The chain employs TRBV28 and TRBJ1-2; D is ambiguous. The germline V and J ends were trimmed by 5 bases and 5 bases, with 9 bases remaining between them. CDR1 is MDHEN and CDR2 is SYDVKM in the germline V gene. This CDR3 contains 12 residues. CDR3: CASSQIIYGYTF. In DNA, the CDR3 is TGTGCCAGCAGTCAAATCATTTATGGCTACACCTTC.

This clone was seen at least ten times. The chain couples TRBV9 to TRBJ2-3; D may be TRBD1 (5 bases). Germline V gene sequence: CDR1 SGDLS, CDR2 YYNGEE. Trimming pared 3 bases from V and 0 bases from J, leaving 8 bases between. The CDR3 contains 14 residues. The CDR3 sequence is CASSAGHSTDTQYF. The CDR3 nucleotides are TGTGCCAGCAGCGCCGGACACAGCACAGATACGCAGTATTTT.

The chain combines TRBV23-1 with TRBJ2-4; 10 bases are a match to TRBD2. TRBV23-1 belongs to the ORF category, with a function that is uncertain. CDR3 length: 18 residues. After removal of 4 bases from V and 2 bases from J, the junction contained 11 bases not matched to a gene. CDR3 sequence: CASSPKYLAGVPKNIQYF. As DNA, the CDR3 is TGCGCCAGCAGTCCGAAATATCTAGCGGGAGTCCCCAAAAACATTCAGTACTTC.

This clone came up a few times. The chain combines TRBV6-6 with TRBJ2-2; TRBD2 agrees at 12 bases. The J segment lost 7 bases and the V segment lost 5 bases, leaving 8 bases of the junction unmatched. Germline V gene sequence: CDR1 MNHNY, CDR2 SVGAGI (reference sequence). The CDR3 length is 16 residues. CDR3 region: CASSPASGRANGELFF. Here the CDR3 DNA reads TGTGCCAGCAGTCCCGCTAGCGGGAGGGCCAACGGGGAGCTGTTTTTT.

This clone appeared a few times. This rearrangement joins TRBV9 to TRBJ2-7; tentatively, D is TRBD2 (6 bases). This CDR3 spans 14 amino acids. Germline V gives CDR1 SGDLS, CDR2 YYNGEE. V lost 3 bases and J 6 bases, leaving 16 bases between the germline ends. CDR3 sequence reads: CASSAGLALGEQYF. CDR3 DNA sequence: TGTGCCAGCAGCGCCGGTCTAGCGTTGGGCGAGCAGTACTTC.

The rearrangement links TRBV6-5 to TRBJ1-5; 8 nucleotides agree with TRBD1. Germline V gives CDR1 MNHEY, CDR2 SVGAGI. This CDR3 spans 15 amino acids. After removal of 7 bases from V and 7 bases from J, the junction contained 12 bases not matched to a gene. CDR3 sequence: CASISQGTGWQPQHF. CDR3 DNA sequence: TGTGCCAGCATATCACAGGGGACAGGATGGCAGCCCCAGCATTTT.